The entry below gives a single T cell receptor beta chain sequence along with its context. Its antigen is unknown. The data derive from a study of beta chain features in type 1 diabetes. About the research overall: The examined sorted cells totaled about 110 million across samples. Study outcomes and limitations: Lower insertion and higher deletion counts appeared at VDJ junctions in type 1 diabetes patients. The analysis here could not establish whether HLA type shapes TCRB rearrangement. Shorter TCRB CDR3s, moderately but significantly so, marked every one of the four CD4+ subsets in Type 1 diabetes patients. Sampled from patients, naive, central memory and Treg TCRB repertoires appeared more similar than those sampled from healthy donors.

CDR1 is SGDLS, CDR2 YYNGEE, per germline. Trimming cost V 4 bases and J 6 bases, with 14 bases left between them. There are 13 residues in the CDR3. The whole isolated RNA underwent reverse transcription, so sequencing captured expressed TCRB transcripts. The table came from immunoSEQ multiplex PCR; TCRdb's copy has only in-frame clones and leaves some out. The repertoire holds roughly 180,000 clones, with 7.8% as singletons. The source material was central memory CD4+ T cells from blood. V is TRBV9 and J is TRBJ2-7; D remains ambiguous. The TCR comes from a middle-aged woman with type 1 diabetes. The CDR3 DNA reads as TGTGCCAGCAGCCCCCGCGGCCTCGGCGAGCAGTACTTC. Protein product: CASSPRGLGEQYF. Looking up the rest from reference TRBV9 and TRBJ2-7 gives the full variable domain: DSGVTQTPKHLITATGQRVTLRCSPRSGDLSVYWYQQSLDQGLQFLIQYYNGEERAKGNILERFSAQQFPDLHSELNLSSLELGDSALYFCASSPRGLGEQYFGPGTRLTVT.